This T cell receptor (beta chain) comes out of a study of control samples from healthy donors and cancer patients. Measured with immunoSEQ multiplex PCR; TCRdb has only the in-frame clones, and not every one. The sample has 100,000 to 150,000 clones, under 90% seen once. The CDR3 is 14 residues long. The V segment lost 1 base and the J segment 7 bases; nucleotides outside the gene matches: 3. Germline assignment: CDR1 MGHRA and CDR2 YSYEKL. This rearrangement joins TRBV4-1 to TRBJ1-5; the match to TRBD1 covers 8 bases. The sequence was obtained from a man aged 45 to 65 with head and neck cancer. The sequenced sample consisted of PBMCs. CDR3: CASSQGTGQQPQHF. Written as DNA, the CDR3 is TGCGCCAGCAGCCAAGGGACAGGGCAACAGCCCCAGCATTTT.